Shown below are 6 T cell receptor beta chains from a single sample sequenced in a study of early T cells in non-severe SARS-CoV-2 infection. TCRdb reprocessed the 5' RACE reads via MiXCR and lists one record per CDR3 protein. The table has about 29,000 distinct CDR3 sequences, roughly 5.1% seen once; the top ten hold roughly a tenth. Sequencing was done on a sample of whole blood. These receptors came from an adult who was a healthcare worker with PCR-confirmed SARS-CoV-2 infection or an uninfected control (not recorded which).

As regards this clonotype: This may be a read error, as it is one base from a much larger clone. The chain links TRBV7-9 to TRBJ2-7; D call uncertain. Trimming removed 3 bases at V and 2 bases at J, with 11 bases between. Germline V CDR1 and CDR2: SEHNR, FQNEAQ (reference sequence). The CDR3 contains 14 residues. The CDR3 DNA follows: TGTGCCAGCAGCTTCGGCCAGCCTCCCTACGAGCAGTACTTC. This translates into CASSFGQPPYEQYF. The complete variable domain, with remaining parts taken from reference TRBV7-9 and TRBJ2-7, reads DTGVSQNPRHKITKRGQNVTFRCDPISEHNRLYWYRQTLGQGPEFLTYFQNEAQLEKSRLLSDRFSAERPKGSFSTLEIQRTEQGDSAMYLCASSFGQPPYEQYFGPGTRLTVT.

This clonotype was observed many times. The gene calls are TRBV29-1 and TRBJ2-1, with 7 bases matching TRBD2. This CDR3 has 16 amino acids. The germline gives CDR1 SQVTM, CDR2 ANQGSEA. With 1 base clipped from V and 0 bases from J, the junction kept 6 bases outside the gene matches. CDR3: CSVEVMTSSSYNEQFF. CDR3 sequence (DNA): TGCAGCGTTGAAGTAATGACTAGCAGCTCCTACAATGAGCAGTTCTTC.

This clonotype was recorded a few times. V gene TRBV5-1 combines with J gene TRBJ2-3, with D unclear. The V gene lost 4 bases and the J gene lost 0 bases, with 6 bases spanning the gap. Germline V gene data show CDR1 as SGHRS and CDR2 as YFSETQ. The CDR3 runs 13 residues. CDR3 DNA: TGCGCCAGCAGCGAACAAAGCACAGATACGCAGTATTTT. This sequence encodes CASSEQSTDTQYF.

V and J are TRBV20-1 and TRBJ2-3; TRBD2 agrees at 9 bases. The germline V gene has CDR1 DFQATT and CDR2 SNEGSKA (reference sequence). This CDR3 is 16 amino acids long. V shed 4 bases, J shed 2 bases, and the junction held 10 bases outside the gene matches. The CDR3 DNA sequence: TGCAGTGCTACCCCCCCGCTAGCGGGGCACACAGATACGCAGTATTTT. Translation: CSATPPLAGHTDTQYF.

Within the sample, this clonotype is medium-sized (0.01 to 0.1%). V is TRBV4-1 and J is TRBJ2-3, with D perhaps matching TRBD1 (5 bases). V was cut by 6 bases and J by 3 bases, with 10 bases left in between. Germline CDR1 and CDR2: MGHRA and YSYEKL. This CDR3 region has 13 residues. CDR3 protein: CASSQGRTDTQYF. DNA for the CDR3: TGCGCCAGCAGTCAGGGTAGAACAGATACGCAGTATTTT.

This clonotype was observed many times. The rearrangement uses TRBV5-1 and TRBJ1-4, with 7 bases aligning to TRBD1. The CDR3 length is 16 residues. CDR1 is SGHRS, CDR2 YFSETQ, per germline. V trimming: 4 bases; J trimming: 1 base; junction bases outside the gene matches: 7. The CDR3 reads CASSAGTAQTNEKLFF. The CDR3 DNA reads as TGCGCCAGCAGCGCCGGGACAGCCCAAACTAATGAAAAACTGTTTTTT.